These 30 T cell receptor beta chains came from one sample sequenced in a study of molecular identifiers for immune sequencing clone quantification. One entry per CDR3 protein results from TCRdb running MiXCR on the PCR reads. This table holds about 640,000 distinct CDR3 sequences, about 20% found once. Source material: naive CD8+ T cells from blood, with Jurkat cell RNA spiked in. As for subset: FACS-sorted CD8+CD4-CCR7+CD45RA+ naive T cells. These receptor sequences come from a human donor in good health. Some libraries in this study had Jurkat cell RNA spiked in.

This clonotype showed up just once. This chain links TRBV19 with TRBJ2-7, with TRBD1 matching 7 bases. Per the germline V gene, CDR1 is LNHDA and CDR2 is SQIVND (reference sequence). This CDR3 comprises 14 residues. Germline trimming cut 5 bases from V and 5 bases from J; bases unmatched to any gene: 9. CDR3 bases: TGTGCCAGTAGTTACGACAGGGAAGGCCACGAGCAGTACTTC. Protein product: CASSYDREGHEQYF.

This clonotype occurred many times. The chain links TRBV10-3 to TRBJ2-6; the match to TRBD2 covers 7 bases. The V segment lost 5 bases and the J segment 0 bases; nucleotides outside the gene matches: 4. The CDR3 sequence is 16 residues long. Germline lookup yields CDR1 ENHRY and CDR2 SYGVKD. The chain's CDR3 is CAISSGTTSGANVLTF. The CDR3, as DNA: TGTGCCATCAGTTCCGGGACTACCTCTGGGGCCAACGTCCTGACTTTC.

This clonotype was observed at least ten times. The V and J genes are TRBV27 and TRBJ1-1; no definite D call. The germline V gene encodes CDR1 MNHEY and CDR2 SMNVEV (reference sequence). V shed 2 bases and J shed 0 bases, with 13 bases lying between them. The CDR3 loop spans 16 amino acids. CDR3 sequence: CASSLDSQIMNTEAFF. The DNA of the CDR3 is TGTGCCAGCAGTTTAGATAGCCAGATCATGAACACTGAAGCTTTCTTT.

With regard to this clonotype: At one boundary the junction diverges from the germline segment, which might be a read error. The rearrangement joins TRBV20-1 to TRBJ2-7, with a weak D call TRBD1 (6 bases). Germline V lookup: CDR1 DFQATT, CDR2 SNEGSKA (reference sequence). This CDR3 spans 14 amino acids. The CDR3: CGAHPGTHSYEQYF. The CDR3 nucleotides read TGCGGTGCTCACCCCGGGACACACTCCTACGAGCAGTACTTC.

This clonotype was observed many times. The chain joins TRBV5-4 to TRBJ2-7, with D unresolved. The germline CDR1 and CDR2 sequences are SGHNT and YYREEE (reference sequence). The length of the CDR3 is 12 residues. Deletions cut 4 bases from V and 7 bases from J, with 12 bases between. The CDR3 region has the DNA TGTGCCAGCAGCATTTTTTCTGAGGAGCAGTACTTC. Residues: CASSIFSEEQYF.

This clonotype was seen a handful of times. Relative to the germline gene, one junction end is altered; a read error may explain this. The rearrangement uses TRBV9 and TRBJ2-5, with a possible D match to TRBD1 (5 bases). The CDR3 runs 17 residues. From germline, CDR1 is SGDLS and CDR2 YYNGEE. As DNA, the CDR3 is TGTGCCAGCGGCGTAGGAAGTGGCCAGGGAAAGTTGGGGACCCAGTACTTC. Amino acids: CASGVGSGQGKLGTQYF.

In the case of this clonotype: This may arise from a read error, as a much more abundant clone is one base away. V gene TRBV9 combines with J gene TRBJ2-3; TRBD2 matches 12 bases. V was pared by 3 bases and J by 12 bases, with 11 bases of the junction left unmatched. The CDR3 is made up of 15 amino acids. Per germline, CDR1 SGDLS and CDR2 YYNGEE. The CDR3 DNA reads as TGTGCCAGCAGCGCCGCCAGGACTAGCGGGGCCTCACAGTATTTT. Its translation is CASSAARTSGASQYF.

This clonotype was observed many times. The rearrangement uses TRBV5-4 and TRBJ2-7, with 7 positions matching TRBD1. Trimming cost V 4 bases and J 9 bases; bases outside gene matches: 10. Germline-derived CDR1 and CDR2 are SGHNT and YYREEE (reference sequence). This CDR3 has 13 residues. In DNA, the CDR3 is TGTGCCAGCAGCCAAAGTGACAGGGTTATGCAGTACTTC. Translation: CASSQSDRVMQYF.

Of note for this clonotype: This CDR3 is missing its conserved last phenylalanine or tryptophan, likely due to a read error. V gene TRBV7-9 combines with J gene TRBJ2-7; weak D call: TRBD2 (5 bases). Germline V gives CDR1 SEHNR, CDR2 FQNEAQ (reference sequence). Trimming took 4 bases from V and 2 from J, leaving 12 bases between them. The CDR3 has 14 amino acids. CDR3 coding DNA: TGTGCCAGCAGCTCCTCGGGAAAGGCCTACGAGCAGTACTCC. Its translation is CASSSSGKAYEQYS.

As concerns this clonotype: With a much larger clone just one base away, this may be a read error. V gene TRBV19 combines with J gene TRBJ1-2; D is ambiguous. The CDR3 contains 15 residues. CDR1 and CDR2 (germline): LNHDA, SQIVND (reference sequence). DNA of the CDR3: TGTGCCGGTAGTATCCCAAGTGAGGGTAACTATGGCTACACCTTC. This codes for CAGSIPSEGNYGYTF. Filled out from reference TRBV19 and TRBJ1-2, the complete variable domain reads DGGITQSPKYLFRKEGQNVTLSCEQNLNHDAMYWYRQDPGQGLRLIYYSQIVNDFQKGDIAEGYSVSREKKESFPLTVTSAQKNPTAFYLCAGSIPSEGNYGYTFGSGTRLTVV.

This clonotype was counted a few times. This chain connects TRBV10-1 to TRBJ2-3; TRBD2 agrees at 11 bases. This CDR3 is built from 16 residues. The ends lost 4 bases at V and 2 bases at J; junction bases unmatched: 5. From germline, CDR1 is WNHNN and CDR2 SYGVQD (reference sequence). CDR3 loop: CASSVTSGAPTDTQYF. The CDR3 nucleotides read TGCGCCAGCAGTGTGACTAGCGGGGCGCCCACAGATACGCAGTATTTT.

On this clonotype: A much larger clone lies a single base off, so this may be a read error. V usage is TRBV28 and J usage is TRBJ2-7; no clear D gene. Per the germline V gene, CDR1 is MDHEN and CDR2 is SYDVKM. The CDR3 has 11 residues. In DNA, the CDR3 is TGTGTCACGGGCTCCAGCTACGAGCAGTACTTC. It codes for CVTGSSYEQYF.

This chain joins TRBV28 and TRBJ2-3; D could derive from TRBD1 or TRBD2 (5 bases each). V lost 10 bases, J lost 5 bases, and 16 bases lay in between. CDR3 size: 13 residues. The germline V gene has CDR1 MDHEN and CDR2 SYDVKM. The DNA for the CDR3 is TGTGCCACCATCGGCAGGGCGGGAGATACGCAGTATTTT. Encoded protein: CATIGRAGDTQYF.

V is TRBV27 and J is TRBJ1-1; no clear D gene. V lost 6 bases to trimming and J lost 4 bases, with 12 bases between them. This CDR3 has 13 amino acids. Germline V gives CDR1 MNHEY, CDR2 SMNVEV (reference sequence). CDR3 residues: CASRVAGATEAFF. CDR3 coding DNA: TGTGCCAGCAGGGTCGCGGGTGCCACTGAAGCTTTCTTT.

DNA of the CDR3: TGTGCCAGCAGTCTCTCACAGGGGGCGATCCGATACGAGCAGTACTTC. Its translation is CASSLSQGAIRYEQYF. This chain links TRBV27 with TRBJ2-7; 9 bases align to TRBD1. Germline assignment: CDR1 MNHEY and CDR2 SMNVEV (reference sequence). Losses at the gene ends were 5 bases for V and 4 bases for J; bases not matched to a gene: 12. CDR3 length: 16 amino acids.

Points on this clonotype: A read error may explain this, as a much larger clone is one base away. CDR3 amino acids: CASSQEDRVSYDEQFF. In DNA, the CDR3 is TGTGCCAGCAGCCAAGAGGACAGGGTATCCTACGATGAGCAGTTCTTC. J is TRBJ2-1 and V is TRBV4-2; 8 bases are shared with TRBD1. The CDR3 spans 16 residues. CDR1 and CDR2 from the germline V gene are LGHNA and YNFKEQ.

This clonotype has just a few counts. The V call is TRBV3-1, the J call TRBJ2-3, with TRBD2 matching over 16 bases. This CDR3 is built from 20 residues. The germline V gene has CDR1 LGHDT and CDR2 YNNKEL (reference sequence). The ends lost 3 bases at V and 0 bases at J; junction bases unmatched: 9. The DNA for the CDR3 is TGTGCCAGCAGCCAGGGACTAGCGGGGGGGATTATCTACAGCACAGATACGCAGTATTTT. Its protein product is CASSQGLAGGIIYSTDTQYF.

Many counts were recorded for this clonotype. The CDR3 spells CSVEGTGSNTEAFF. In DNA form, the CDR3 reads TGCAGCGTTGAGGGGACAGGGTCGAACACTGAAGCTTTCTTT. The chain combines TRBV29-1 with TRBJ1-1; 9 bases align to TRBD1. The germline CDR1 and CDR2 sequences are SQVTM and ANQGSEA. V was pared by 3 bases and J by 1 base, with 3 bases of the junction left unmatched. This CDR3 has 14 residues.

Many counts were recorded for this clonotype. Here the CDR3 reads CASSPSGGETQYF. In nucleotides, the CDR3 is TGTGCCAGCAGCCCTAGCGGTGGGGAGACCCAGTACTTC. The chain employs TRBV7-9 and TRBJ2-5; 7 nucleotides align to TRBD2. Germline CDR1 SEHNR, CDR2 FQNEAQ (reference sequence). CDR3 length equals 13 residues. Germline trimming cut 5 bases from V and 5 bases from J; bases unmatched to any gene: 5.

Remarks on this clonotype: Since a much larger clone is just one base distant, this may be a read error. The J gene is TRBJ2-6, the V gene TRBV10-3; D remains ambiguous. This CDR3 has 15 residues. V was pared by 8 bases and J by 1 base, with 12 bases between. Germline assignment: CDR1 ENHRY and CDR2 SYGVKD. CDR3 nucleotides: TGTGCCATCGGTGCAGCGCCTTCTGGGGCCAACGTCCTGACTTTC. Amino acids: CAIGAAPSGANVLTF.

The table lists this clonotype with a count of one. It may be a read error: a sequence one base away is much more abundant. The chain is built from TRBV14 and TRBJ1-1; D might be TRBD1 (5 bases). CDR3 length equals 13 residues. Germline V gene data show CDR1 as SGHDN and CDR2 as FVKESK. CDR3 loop: CASSRRQHTEASF. CDR3 bases: TGTGCCAGCAGCCGAAGACAGCACACTGAAGCTTCCTTT.

This clonotype came up a few times. The chain joins TRBV6-5 to TRBJ1-1; no clear D gene. Germline V gene lookup returns CDR1 MNHEY and CDR2 SVGAGI. V lost 5 bases, J lost 1 base, and 14 bases lay in between. The CDR3 contains 15 residues. As DNA, the CDR3 is TGTGCCAGCAGTCTCATGGCCGAGGGGAACACTGAAGCTTTCTTT. Its protein product is CASSLMAEGNTEAFF.

To note about this clonotype: Since a much larger clone is just one base distant, this may be a read error. CDR3 coding DNA: TGTGCCAGCAACCCGACCGCTTGGGATGAAAAACTGTTTTTT. This gives the protein CASNPTAWDEKLFF. The rearrangement uses TRBV7-9 and TRBJ1-4; D not resolved. The CDR3 extends over 14 amino acids. Germline loops: CDR1 SEHNR, CDR2 FQNEAQ (reference sequence). With 7 bases removed from V and 6 bases from J, the gap between germline ends came to 15 bases.

On this clonotype: At one end the junction does not follow the germline gene, possibly because of a read error. This chain links TRBV5-6 with TRBJ1-5; TRBD1 aligns across 9 bases. CDR3 length: 14 residues. Germline CDR1 SGHDT, CDR2 YYEEEE. The CDR3 loop is CAGSLGQGGQPQHF. The DNA of the CDR3 is TGTGCCGGCAGCTTGGGACAGGGTGGTCAGCCCCAGCATTTT.

This clonotype was detected ten times or more. The rearrangement links TRBV3-1 to TRBJ1-2; possibly TRBD1 for D (5 bases). This CDR3 spans 15 amino acids. Per germline, CDR1 LGHDT and CDR2 YNNKEL (reference sequence). Trimming pared 0 bases from V and 4 bases from J, leaving 12 bases between. The CDR3 reads CASSQDKGTLYGYTF. CDR3 DNA sequence: TGTGCCAGCAGCCAAGATAAGGGGACCCTCTATGGCTACACCTTC.

This rearrangement joins TRBV27 to TRBJ2-7; D gene unclear. V lost 2 bases to trimming and J lost 6 bases, with 11 bases between them. CDR1 is MNHEY, CDR2 SMNVEV, per germline (reference sequence). There are 13 residues in the CDR3. CDR3: CASSLLGFGEQYF. CDR3 nucleotides: TGTGCCAGCAGTTTACTAGGGTTTGGCGAGCAGTACTTC.

In the case of this clonotype: A much larger clone lies one base from this, so it may be a read error. CDR3 loop: CASSEQEVVDTQYF. CDR3 nucleotides: TGTGCCAGCAGCGAACAAGAAGTCGTAGATACGCAGTATTTT. This chain uses TRBV21-1 with TRBJ2-3. TRBV21-1 is a recognized pseudogene. The CDR3 covers 14 residues.

This clonotype turned up a few times. The chain links TRBV7-9 to TRBJ1-4, with unresolved D. The V and J ends lost 4 bases and 5 bases respectively, with 17 bases between them. Germline CDR1 SEHNR, CDR2 FQNEAQ (reference sequence). This CDR3 has 16 amino acids. The CDR3 region has the DNA TGTGCCAGCAGCTCCTCCGTTAGGACCCAAAATGAAAAACTGTTTTTT. Translation: CASSSSVRTQNEKLFF.

This clonotype was observed at least ten times. The chain links TRBV9 to TRBJ2-7, with TRBD2 matching 8 bases. Germline loops: CDR1 SGDLS, CDR2 YYNGEE. The CDR3 totals 14 residues. With V trimmed by 4 bases and J by 2 bases, 5 bases remained unmatched. In DNA form, the CDR3 reads TGTGCCAGCAGCATTAGCGGGGATACCTACGAGCAGTACTTC. Protein product: CASSISGDTYEQYF.

This clonotype was counted many times. This rearrangement joins TRBV4-3 to TRBJ2-7; D is uncertain. The CDR3 extends over 15 amino acids. Germline CDR1 reads LGHNA; CDR2 reads YSLEER. The germline V and J ends were trimmed by 1 base and 2 bases, with 12 bases remaining between them. As DNA, the CDR3 is TGCGCCAGCAGCCAAGGTATGGGTAATACCTACGAGCAGTACTTC. This gives the protein CASSQGMGNTYEQYF.